This paragraph covers one T cell receptor (beta chain) sequence. TCRdb processed the RT-PCR reads anew with MiXCR; each CDR3 protein has one entry. The profile shows approximately 200,000 distinct CDR3 sequences, over 30% of them singletons. Trimming stripped 5 bases from V and 5 bases from J, with 18 bases between. The CDR3 length is 15 residues. CDR1 MNHEY and CDR2 SMNVEV come from the germline V gene (reference sequence). This sample is drawn from a study of patients and donors after allogeneic stem cell transplantation. This clonotype was obtained from a human donor who was either an allogeneic HSCT recipient or a stem cell or donor lymphocyte infusion donor (not recorded which). It is not recorded whose cells these are; they may come from a transplant donor. The genes are TRBV27 and TRBJ2-5; possibly TRBD1 for D (6 bases). Sequenced: blood, either unsorted or a sorted T cell fraction (not recorded which). The CDR3 nucleotides are TGTGCCAGCAGTCTGTGGGGGCGCGCTCGGGAGACCCAGTACTTC. Amino acid sequence: CASSLWGRARETQYF.